This T cell receptor beta chain stems from a study of T-cell reconstitution after alpha-beta-depleted transplantation in children. The V gene's germline CDR1 is MNHEY and CDR2 SVGEGT. The V gene lost 6 bases and the J gene lost 6 bases, with 17 bases spanning the gap. The CDR3 sequence is 14 residues long. Unique molecular identifiers were incorporated during preparation of the TCRbeta library. TCRdb re-derived calls from the PCR reads in MiXCR, one entry per CDR3 protein. The table has 600,000 to 700,000 distinct CDR3 sequences, roughly 15% seen once. The TCR originated in a human donor who donated a stem cell graft to a child with acute myeloid leukemia. The chain is built from TRBV6-2 or TRBV6-3 and TRBJ1-1; D remains unclear. Here the sequenced sample was PBMCs from the stem cell graft donor, taken from the stem cell graft. The CDR3, as DNA: TGTGCCAGCAGCTCCCGCCCCTCAGGACCTGAAGCTTTCTTT. Amino acid sequence: CASSSRPSGPEAFF.